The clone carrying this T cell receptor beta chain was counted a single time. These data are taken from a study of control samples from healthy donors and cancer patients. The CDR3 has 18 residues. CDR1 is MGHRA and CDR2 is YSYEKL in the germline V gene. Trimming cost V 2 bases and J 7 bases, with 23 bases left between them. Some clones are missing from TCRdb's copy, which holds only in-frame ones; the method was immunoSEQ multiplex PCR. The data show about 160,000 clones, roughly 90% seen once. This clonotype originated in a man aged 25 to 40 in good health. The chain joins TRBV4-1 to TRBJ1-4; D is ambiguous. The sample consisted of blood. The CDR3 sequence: CASSQIGLGWGRGEKLFF. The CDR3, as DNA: TGCGCCAGCAGCCAAATCGGGTTAGGTTGGGGTAGAGGTGAAAAACTGTTTTTT.